This TCR beta chain is from a study of shared clonotypes between healthy human individuals. CDR3 size: 15 residues. Per the germline V gene, CDR1 is SGHTA and CDR2 is FQGNSA. Trimming stripped 2 bases from V and 3 bases from J, with 11 bases between. Replicate PCRs from sorted subsets contained around 200 ng DNA, which is tens of thousands of T cell genomes. Per the original data handling: As immunoSEQ supplied junction-only sequences (without quality scores), filtering differed. Assay: immunoSEQ multiplex PCR; the TCRdb copy retains only in-frame clones and omits some. That table gives V, J and clone size, and the DNA gave D and trimming. Of about 2 million clones listed, 85% to 95% are singletons.

Sequenced: naive CD4+ T cells sorted from blood. Indicated subset: CD45RA+ positively selected. The TCR sequence derives from a man younger than 35 in good health. The genes are TRBV7-2 and TRBJ1-5; tentatively, D is TRBD1 (6 bases). The CDR3 region has the DNA TGTGCCAGCAGCTTATCAAGGGGGAACAATCAGCCCCAGCATTTT. Protein sequence: CASSLSRGNNQPQHF. Together with reference TRBV7-2 and TRBJ1-5, the CDR3 gives the full variable domain: GAGVSQSPSNKVTEKGKDVELRCDPISGHTALYWYRQSLGQGLEFLIYFQGNSAPDKSGLPSDRFSAERTGGSVSTLTIQRTQQEDSAVYLCASSLSRGNNQPQHFGDGTRLSIL.